This T cell receptor beta chain is from a study of cytomegalovirus exposure and HLA in healthy donors. In the PCR, 60 Vbeta and 13 Jbeta primers were used. Only in-frame clones appear in the TCRdb table, and some are missing; sequencing was by immunoSEQ multiplex PCR. Counted here are about 140,000 clones, less than 10% occurring once; the ten biggest clones make up about 1.7%. Study-level results: The authors later found TCR association rates varying by HLA locus, with DRB1 most and HLA-C fewest.

This CDR3 spans 15 amino acids. V dropped 5 bases and J dropped 6 bases, with 16 bases sitting between them. From germline, CDR1 is SGHVS and CDR2 FQNEAQ. A remark on this clone: What it binds is not known.

Sequenced sample: PBMCs. The J gene is TRBJ2-2, the V gene TRBV7-8; D might be TRBD2 (5 bases). This sequence originates from a male donor in good health and CMV-seronegative. The CDR3 loop reads CASSKPRGSAGELFF. DNA for the CDR3: TGTGCCAGCAGCAAGCCGCGAGGGAGTGCCGGGGAGCTGTTTTTT.